This T cell receptor (beta chain) stems from a study of CD8+CD57+ T cells in acquired aplastic anemia. The CDR3 extends over 19 amino acids. Germline values: CDR1 LGHNA, CDR2 YNFKEQ. Losses at the gene ends were 4 bases for V and 4 bases for J; bases not matched to a gene: 16. CDR3 and TCR beta VDJ profiling relied on genomic DNA as the template. TCRdb re-called the reads through MiXCR, storing one row per CDR3 protein. The sample consists of 100,000 to 150,000 distinct CDR3 sequences, 48% of them appearing once. The sequence came from a human donor in good health, serving as a control. The material sequenced was sorted CD4+, CD8+, or CD8+CD57+ T cells (not recorded which) from PBMCs. The V and J genes are TRBV4-2 and TRBJ2-3; 11 bases map to TRBD2. CDR3 loop: CASSRRGVAGGRSADTQYF. CDR3 DNA: TGTGCCAGCAGCCGAAGAGGGGTAGCGGGGGGGCGTAGCGCAGATACGCAGTATTTT.